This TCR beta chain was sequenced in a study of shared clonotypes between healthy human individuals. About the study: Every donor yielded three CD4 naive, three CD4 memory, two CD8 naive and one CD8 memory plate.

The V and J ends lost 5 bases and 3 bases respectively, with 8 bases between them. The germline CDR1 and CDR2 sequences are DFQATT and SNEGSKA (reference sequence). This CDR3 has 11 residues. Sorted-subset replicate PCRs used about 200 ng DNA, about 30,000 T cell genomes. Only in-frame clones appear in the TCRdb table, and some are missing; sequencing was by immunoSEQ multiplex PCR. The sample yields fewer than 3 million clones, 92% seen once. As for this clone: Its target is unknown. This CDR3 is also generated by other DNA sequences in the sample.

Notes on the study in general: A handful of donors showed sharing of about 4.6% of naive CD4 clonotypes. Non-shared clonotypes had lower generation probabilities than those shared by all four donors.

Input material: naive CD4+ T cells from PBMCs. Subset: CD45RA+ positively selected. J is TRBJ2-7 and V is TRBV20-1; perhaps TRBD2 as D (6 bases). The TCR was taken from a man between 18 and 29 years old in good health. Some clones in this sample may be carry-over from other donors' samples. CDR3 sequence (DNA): TGCAGTGCTCGCGGGGACTACGAGCAGTACTTC. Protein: CSARGDYEQYF.